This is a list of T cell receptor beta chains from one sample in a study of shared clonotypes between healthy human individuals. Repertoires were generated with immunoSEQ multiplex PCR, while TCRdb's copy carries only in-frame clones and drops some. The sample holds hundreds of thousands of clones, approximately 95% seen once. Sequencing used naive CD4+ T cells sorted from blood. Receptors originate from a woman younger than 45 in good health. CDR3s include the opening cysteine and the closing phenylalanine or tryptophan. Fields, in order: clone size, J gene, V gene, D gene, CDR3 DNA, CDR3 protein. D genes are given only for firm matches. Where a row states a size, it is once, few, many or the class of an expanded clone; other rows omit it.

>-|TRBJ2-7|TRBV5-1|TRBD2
TGCGCCAGCAGCTTGGTTAGCGGGAGCTACGAGCAGTACTTC
CASSLVSGSYEQYF
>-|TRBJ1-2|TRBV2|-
TGTGCCAGCACCGGAGGAGGTGACTATGGCTACACCTTC
CASTGGGDYGYTF
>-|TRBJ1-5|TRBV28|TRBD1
TGTGCCAGCAATTCAGGGGGCCGACGCCAGCCCCAGCATTTT
CASNSGGRRQPQHF
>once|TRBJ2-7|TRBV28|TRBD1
TGTGCCAGCAAATTACAGGGGGCCCACGAGCAGTACTTC
CASKLQGAHEQYF
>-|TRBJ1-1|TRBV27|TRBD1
TGTGCCAGCAGGGACAGGGCCAACACTGAAGCTTTCTTT
CASRDRANTEAFF
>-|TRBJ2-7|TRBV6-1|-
TGTGCCAGCATTCCCCAGGCCGGGGAGCAGTACTTC
CASIPQAGEQYF
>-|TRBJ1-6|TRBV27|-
TGTGCCAGCACCTATGAGAATAATTCACCCCTCCACTTT
CASTYENNSPLHF
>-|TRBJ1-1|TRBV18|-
TGTGCCAGCTCGCGAGGGGAGGATGACACTGAAGCTTTCTTT
CASSRGEDDTEAFF
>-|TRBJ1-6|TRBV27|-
TGTGCCAGCAGTTTATCGTCGAGAGATAATTCACCCCTCCACTTT
CASSLSSRDNSPLHF
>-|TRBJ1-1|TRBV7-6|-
TGTGCCAGCAGCGCGGGGAACACTGAAGCTTTCTTT
CASSAGNTEAFF
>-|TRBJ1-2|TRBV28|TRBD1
TGTGCCAGCAGTTTCCTCGACAGGGCGGTCTATGGCTACACCTTC
CASSFLDRAVYGYTF